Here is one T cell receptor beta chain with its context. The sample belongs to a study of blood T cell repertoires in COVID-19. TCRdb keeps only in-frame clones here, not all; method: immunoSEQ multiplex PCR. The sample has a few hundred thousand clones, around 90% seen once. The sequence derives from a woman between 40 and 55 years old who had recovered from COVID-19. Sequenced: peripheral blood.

CDR3 in amino acids: CACRASENTGELFF. In DNA form, the CDR3 reads TGCGCCTGCCGGGCTAGCGAGAACACCGGGGAGCTGTTTTTT. This chain links TRBV5-1 with TRBJ2-2; tentatively, D is TRBD2 (6 bases). CDR1 is SGHRS and CDR2 is YFSETQ in the germline V gene. This CDR3 region has 14 residues. V lost 10 bases, J lost 1 base, and 14 bases lay in between. Together with reference TRBV5-1 and TRBJ2-2, the CDR3 gives the full variable domain: KAGVTQTPRYLIKTRGQQVTLSCSPISGHRSVSWYQQTPGQGLQFLFEYFSETQRNKGNFPGRFSGRQFSNSRSEMNVSTLELGDSALYLCACRASENTGELFFGEGSRLTVL.